Reported below is one T cell receptor (beta chain). Antigen: not known. These data belong to a study of cytomegalovirus exposure and HLA in healthy donors. Whole-study results and caveats: In the analysis, some V segments, TRBV6-2 and TRBV6-3 included, were excluded as indistinguishable.

The primer mix had 60 Vbeta and 13 Jbeta primers. Some clones are missing from TCRdb's copy, which holds only in-frame ones; the method was immunoSEQ multiplex PCR. The table lists 150,000 to 200,000 clones, roughly 71% of them singletons. Trimming cost V 5 bases and J 7 bases, with 18 bases left between them. Germline V gene data show CDR1 as SNHLY and CDR2 as FYNNEI. The CDR3 runs 15 residues. This clonotype originated in a male donor in good health and CMV-seropositive. Sequencing was carried out using PBMCs. The rearrangement joins TRBV2 to TRBJ1-3; perhaps TRBD1 as D (6 bases). The CDR3, as DNA: TGTGCCAGCAGTCCGCAGGGGACGTTTGGGAACACCATATATTTT. Protein product: CASSPQGTFGNTIYF.